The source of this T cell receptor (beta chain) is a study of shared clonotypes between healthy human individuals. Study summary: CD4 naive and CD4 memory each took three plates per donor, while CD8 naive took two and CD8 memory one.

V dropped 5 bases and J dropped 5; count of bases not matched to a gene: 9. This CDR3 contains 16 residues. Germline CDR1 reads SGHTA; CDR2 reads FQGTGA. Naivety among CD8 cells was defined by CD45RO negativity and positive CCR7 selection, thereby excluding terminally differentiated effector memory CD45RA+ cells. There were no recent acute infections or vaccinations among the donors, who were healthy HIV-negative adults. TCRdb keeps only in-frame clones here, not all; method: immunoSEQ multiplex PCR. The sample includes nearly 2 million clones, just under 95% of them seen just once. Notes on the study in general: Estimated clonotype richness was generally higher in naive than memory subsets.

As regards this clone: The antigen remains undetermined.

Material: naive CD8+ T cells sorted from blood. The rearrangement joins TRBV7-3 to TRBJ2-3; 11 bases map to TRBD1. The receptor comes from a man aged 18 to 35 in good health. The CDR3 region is CASSTGTGGLEDTQYF. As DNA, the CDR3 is TGTGCCAGCAGCACCGGGACAGGGGGTTTGGAAGATACGCAGTATTTT.